This T cell receptor beta chain emerged from a study of blood T cell repertoires in COVID-19. Study background: Donors in the United States, Italy and Spain gave samples during acute or convalescent COVID-19. T cells, B-cell-depleted T cells, or PBMCs supplied cDNA or gDNA.

Trimming cost V 1 base and J 1 base; bases outside gene matches: 7. Germline values: CDR1 MGHRA, CDR2 YSYEKL. CDR3 size: 16 residues. Per the original methods: Amplification from reference gene primers served as the basis for estimated nucleated cell counts. Assay used: immunoSEQ multiplex PCR; TCRdb lists only in-frame clones, some missing. V and J calls plus clone size are reproduced from that table; the DNA served to infer D and trimming. The profile shows more than 250,000 clones, 89% of them singletons. V and J are TRBV4-1 and TRBJ2-7; TRBD2 agrees at 7 bases. This receptor was obtained from a man younger than 35 who had recovered from COVID-19. Sequenced sample: peripheral blood. CDR3 residues: CASSQGPLAASYEQYF. In DNA form, the CDR3 reads TGCGCCAGCAGCCAAGGCCCGCTAGCGGCATCCTACGAGCAGTACTTC.